This T cell receptor (beta chain) appears in the sequencing data of a study of blood T cell repertoires in COVID-19. Study in general: Nucleic acid was either cDNA or gDNA, and it came from T cells, B-cell-depleted T cells, or PBMCs.

This clone has a handful of counts. Germline loops: CDR1 KGHSH, CDR2 LQKENI. Deletions cut 2 bases from V and 4 bases from J, with 11 bases between. The CDR3 spans 14 residues. Under the authors' procedure: It was from reference gene primer amplification that nucleated cell counts were estimated. Repertoires were generated with immunoSEQ multiplex PCR, while TCRdb's copy carries only in-frame clones and drops some. Clone size and the V and J calls come from that table; the DNA yielded D and trimming. This table has some 280,000 clones, about nine tenths appearing once. The sample taken for sequencing was peripheral blood. The chain joins TRBV18 to TRBJ2-5; the D is unclear. The source is a young woman with active or convalescent COVID-19. The DNA of the CDR3 is TGTGCCAGCTCACCAGATGCCGCCGGAGAGACCCAGTACTTC. It yields the protein CASSPDAAGETQYF.